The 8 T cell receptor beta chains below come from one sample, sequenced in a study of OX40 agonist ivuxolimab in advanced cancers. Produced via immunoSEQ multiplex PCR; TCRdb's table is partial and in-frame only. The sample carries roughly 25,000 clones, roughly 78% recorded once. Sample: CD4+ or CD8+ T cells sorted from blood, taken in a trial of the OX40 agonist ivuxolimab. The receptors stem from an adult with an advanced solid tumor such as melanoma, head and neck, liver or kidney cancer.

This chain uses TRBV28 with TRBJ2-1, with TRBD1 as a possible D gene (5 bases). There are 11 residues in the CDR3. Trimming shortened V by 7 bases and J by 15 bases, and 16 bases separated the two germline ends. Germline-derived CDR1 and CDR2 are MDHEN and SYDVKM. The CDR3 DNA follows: TGTGCCAGCAATATAAGGGGTAAGGCGTTCTTC. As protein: CASNIRGKAFF. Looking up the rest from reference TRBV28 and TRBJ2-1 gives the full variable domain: DVKVTQSSRYLVKRTGEKVFLECVQDMDHENMFWYRQDPGLGLRLIYFSYDVKMKEKGDIPEGYSVSREKKERFSLILESASTNQTSMYLCASNIRGKAFFGPGTRLTVL.

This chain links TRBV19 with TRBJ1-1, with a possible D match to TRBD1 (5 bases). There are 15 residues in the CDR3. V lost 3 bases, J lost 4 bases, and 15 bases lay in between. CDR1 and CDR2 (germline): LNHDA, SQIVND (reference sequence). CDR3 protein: CASSMAIGGFTEAFF. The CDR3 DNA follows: TGTGCCAGTAGTATGGCGATTGGGGGTTTCACTGAAGCTTTCTTT.

CDR3 sequence: CASSPPGTGKFNYGYTF. The CDR3 DNA follows: TGTGCCAGCTCACCACCAGGGACAGGGAAGTTCAACTATGGCTACACCTTC. V usage is TRBV18 and J usage is TRBJ1-2; 9 bases map to TRBD1. The junction had 7 bases not matched to a gene; V was cut back by 0 bases and J by 2 bases. CDR3 length: 17 residues. The V gene's germline CDR1 is KGHSH and CDR2 LQKENI.

CDR3 in amino acids: CASSRGRNTEAFF. CDR3 DNA: TGTGCCAGCAGTAGGGGGCGGAACACTGAAGCTTTCTTT. The chain employs TRBV6-5 and TRBJ1-1, with 7 bases fitting TRBD1. The germline V gene encodes CDR1 MNHEY and CDR2 SVGAGI. The J segment lost 1 base and the V segment lost 5 bases, leaving 1 base of the junction unmatched. The CDR3 runs to 13 residues.

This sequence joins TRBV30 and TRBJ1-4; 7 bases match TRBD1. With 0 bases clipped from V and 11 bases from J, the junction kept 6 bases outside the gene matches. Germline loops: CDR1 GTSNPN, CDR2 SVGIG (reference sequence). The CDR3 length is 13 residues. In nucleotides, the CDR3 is TGTGCCTGGAGTGTCGCAGGGGGAGGGAAACTGTTTTTT. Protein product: CAWSVAGGGKLFF. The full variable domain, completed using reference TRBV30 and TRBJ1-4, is SQTIHQWPATLVQPVGSPLSLECTVEGTSNPNLYWYRQAAGRGLQLLFYSVGIGQISSEVPQNLSASRPQDRQFILSSKKLLLSDSGFYLCAWSVAGGGKLFFGSGTQLSVL.

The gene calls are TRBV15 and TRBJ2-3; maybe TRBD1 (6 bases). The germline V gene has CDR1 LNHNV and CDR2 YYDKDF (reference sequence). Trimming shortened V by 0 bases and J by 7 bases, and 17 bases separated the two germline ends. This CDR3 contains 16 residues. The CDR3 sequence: CATSREAGDRSYTQYF. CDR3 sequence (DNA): TGTGCCACCAGCAGAGAGGCAGGGGACCGCTCATATACGCAGTATTTT.

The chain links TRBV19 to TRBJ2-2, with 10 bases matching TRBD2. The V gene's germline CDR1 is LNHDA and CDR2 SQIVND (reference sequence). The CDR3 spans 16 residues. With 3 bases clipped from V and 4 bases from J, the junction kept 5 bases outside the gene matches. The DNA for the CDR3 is TGTGCCAGTAGTATGAGGCTAGCGGGAGCCACCGGGGAGCTGTTTTTT. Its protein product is CASSMRLAGATGELFF.

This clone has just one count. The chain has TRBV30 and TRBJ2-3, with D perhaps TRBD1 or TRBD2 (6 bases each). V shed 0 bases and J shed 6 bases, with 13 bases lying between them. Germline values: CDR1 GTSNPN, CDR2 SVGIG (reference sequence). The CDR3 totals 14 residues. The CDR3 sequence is CAWSVLSGADTQYF. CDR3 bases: TGTGCCTGGAGTGTACTGTCGGGGGCCGATACGCAGTATTTT.